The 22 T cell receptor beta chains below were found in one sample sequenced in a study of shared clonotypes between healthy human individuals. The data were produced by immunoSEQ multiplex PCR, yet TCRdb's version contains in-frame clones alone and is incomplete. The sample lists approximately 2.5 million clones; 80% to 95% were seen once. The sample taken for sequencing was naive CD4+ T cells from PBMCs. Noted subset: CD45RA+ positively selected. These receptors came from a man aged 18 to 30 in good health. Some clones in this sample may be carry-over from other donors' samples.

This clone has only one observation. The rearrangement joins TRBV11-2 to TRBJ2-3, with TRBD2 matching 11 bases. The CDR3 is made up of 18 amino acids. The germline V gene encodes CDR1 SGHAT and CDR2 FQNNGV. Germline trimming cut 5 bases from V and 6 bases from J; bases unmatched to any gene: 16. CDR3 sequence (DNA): TGTGCCAGCAGCCCTAGAGGGTTGTCTAGCGGGAGGCCTGATACGCAGTATTTT. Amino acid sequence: CASSPRGLSSGRPDTQYF.

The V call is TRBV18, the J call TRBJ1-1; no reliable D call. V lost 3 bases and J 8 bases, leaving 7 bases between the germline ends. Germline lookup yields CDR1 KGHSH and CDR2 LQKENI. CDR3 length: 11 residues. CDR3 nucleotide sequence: TGTGCCAGCTCACCGCGTCAGGAAGCTTTCTTT. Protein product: CASSPRQEAFF.

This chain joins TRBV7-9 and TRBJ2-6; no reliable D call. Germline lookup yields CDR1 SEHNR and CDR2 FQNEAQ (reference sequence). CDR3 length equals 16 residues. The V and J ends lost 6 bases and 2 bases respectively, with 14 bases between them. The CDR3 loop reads CASSPLRGAGANVLTF. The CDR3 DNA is TGTGCCAGCAGTCCGCTTCGCGGTGCTGGGGCCAACGTCCTGACTTTC.

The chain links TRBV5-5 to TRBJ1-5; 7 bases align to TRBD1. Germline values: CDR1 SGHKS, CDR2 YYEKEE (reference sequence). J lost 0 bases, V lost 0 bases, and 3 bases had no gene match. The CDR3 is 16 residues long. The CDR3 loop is CASSLETGRSNQPQHF. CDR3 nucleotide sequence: TGTGCCAGCAGCTTGGAGACAGGGCGTAGCAATCAGCCCCAGCATTTT.

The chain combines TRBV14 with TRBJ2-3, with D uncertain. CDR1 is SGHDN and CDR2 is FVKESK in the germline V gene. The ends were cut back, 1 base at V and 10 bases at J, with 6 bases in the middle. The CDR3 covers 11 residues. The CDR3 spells CASSQVAAQYF. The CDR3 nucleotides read TGTGCCAGCAGCCAAGTTGCGGCGCAGTATTTT.

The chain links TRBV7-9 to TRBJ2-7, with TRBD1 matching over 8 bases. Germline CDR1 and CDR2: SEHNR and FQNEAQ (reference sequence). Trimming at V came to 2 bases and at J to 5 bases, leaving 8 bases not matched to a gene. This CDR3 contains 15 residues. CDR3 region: CASSLRQGSRHEQYF. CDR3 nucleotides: TGTGCCAGCAGCTTACGACAGGGGTCCCGTCACGAGCAGTACTTC. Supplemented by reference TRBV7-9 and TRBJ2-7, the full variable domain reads DTGVSQNPRHKITKRGQNVTFRCDPISEHNRLYWYRQTLGQGPEFLTYFQNEAQLEKSRLLSDRFSAERPKGSFSTLEIQRTEQGDSAMYLCASSLRQGSRHEQYFGPGTRLTVT.

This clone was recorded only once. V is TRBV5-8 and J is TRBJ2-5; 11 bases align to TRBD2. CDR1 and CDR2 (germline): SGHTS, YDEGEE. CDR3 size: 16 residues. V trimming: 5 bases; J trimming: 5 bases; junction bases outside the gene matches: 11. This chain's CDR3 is CASSLPLAGGRETQYF. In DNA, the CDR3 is TGTGCCAGCAGTCTACCTCTAGCGGGAGGTCGGGAGACCCAGTACTTC.

This CDR3 reads CASSPTRSNEQFF. CDR3 nucleotides: TGTGCCAGCAGCCCTACTAGAAGCAATGAGCAGTTCTTC. The rearrangement uses TRBV7-9 and TRBJ2-1; possibly TRBD2 for D (5 bases). Trimming left V 5 bases short and J 6 bases short, with 11 bases between. The CDR3 extends over 13 amino acids. Germline V lookup: CDR1 SEHNR, CDR2 FQNEAQ (reference sequence).

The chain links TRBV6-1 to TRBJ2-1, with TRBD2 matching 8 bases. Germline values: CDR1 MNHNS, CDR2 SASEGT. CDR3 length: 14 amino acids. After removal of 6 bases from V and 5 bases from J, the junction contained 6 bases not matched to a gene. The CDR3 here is CASRGLGFHNEQFF. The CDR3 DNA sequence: TGTGCCAGCAGGGGACTAGGGTTCCACAATGAGCAGTTCTTC.

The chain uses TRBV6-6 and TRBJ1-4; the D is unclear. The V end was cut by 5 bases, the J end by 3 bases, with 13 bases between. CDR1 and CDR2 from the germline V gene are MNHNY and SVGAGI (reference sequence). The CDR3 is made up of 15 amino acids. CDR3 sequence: CASSRLGGANEKLFF. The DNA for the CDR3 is TGTGCCAGCAGTCGCCTCGGTGGTGCTAATGAAAAACTGTTTTTT.

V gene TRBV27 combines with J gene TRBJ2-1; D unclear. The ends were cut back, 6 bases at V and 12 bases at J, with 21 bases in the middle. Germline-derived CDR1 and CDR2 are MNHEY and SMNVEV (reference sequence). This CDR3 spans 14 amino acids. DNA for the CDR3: TGTGCCAGCAGCCCGGTTGCGGCCCACCGCGTGCAGTTCTTC. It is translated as CASSPVAAHRVQFF.

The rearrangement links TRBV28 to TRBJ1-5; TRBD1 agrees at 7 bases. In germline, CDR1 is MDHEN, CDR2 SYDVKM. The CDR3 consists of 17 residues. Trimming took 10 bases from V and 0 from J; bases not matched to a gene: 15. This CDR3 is CATTTTGAPYSNQPQHF. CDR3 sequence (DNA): TGTGCCACCACTACTACAGGGGCCCCATATAGCAATCAGCCCCAGCATTTT.

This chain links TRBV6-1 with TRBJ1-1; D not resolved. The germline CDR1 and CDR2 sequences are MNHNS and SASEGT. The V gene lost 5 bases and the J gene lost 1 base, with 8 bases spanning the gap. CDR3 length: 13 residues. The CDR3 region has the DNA TGTGCCAGCAGTACTGACAAGAACACTGAAGCTTTCTTT. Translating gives CASSTDKNTEAFF.

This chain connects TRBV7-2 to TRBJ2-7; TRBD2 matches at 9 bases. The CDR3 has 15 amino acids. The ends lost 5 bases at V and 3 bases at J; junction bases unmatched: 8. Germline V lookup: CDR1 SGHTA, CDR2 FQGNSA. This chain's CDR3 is CASSTPGLAFYEQYF. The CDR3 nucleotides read TGTGCCAGCAGCACTCCGGGACTAGCCTTCTACGAGCAGTACTTC.

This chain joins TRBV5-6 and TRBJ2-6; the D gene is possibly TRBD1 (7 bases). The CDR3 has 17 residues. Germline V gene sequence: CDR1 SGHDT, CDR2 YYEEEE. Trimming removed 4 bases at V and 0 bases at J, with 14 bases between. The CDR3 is CASSMRDSPSGANVLTF. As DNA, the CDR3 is TGTGCCAGCAGCATGCGGGACAGCCCCTCTGGGGCCAACGTCCTGACTTTC. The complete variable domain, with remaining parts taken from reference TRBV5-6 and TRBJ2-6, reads DAGVTQSPTHLIKTRGQQVTLRCSPKSGHDTVSWYQQALGQGPQFIFQYYEEEERQRGNFPDRFSGHQFPNYSSELNVNALLLGDSALYLCASSMRDSPSGANVLTFGAGSRLTVL.

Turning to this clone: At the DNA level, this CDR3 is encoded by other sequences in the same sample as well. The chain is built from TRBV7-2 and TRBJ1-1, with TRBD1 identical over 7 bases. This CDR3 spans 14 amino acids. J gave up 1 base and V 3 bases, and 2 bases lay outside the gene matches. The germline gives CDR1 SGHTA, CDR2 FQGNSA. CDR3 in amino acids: CASSLRTGNTEAFF. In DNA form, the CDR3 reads TGTGCCAGCAGCTTGAGGACAGGGAACACTGAAGCTTTCTTT.

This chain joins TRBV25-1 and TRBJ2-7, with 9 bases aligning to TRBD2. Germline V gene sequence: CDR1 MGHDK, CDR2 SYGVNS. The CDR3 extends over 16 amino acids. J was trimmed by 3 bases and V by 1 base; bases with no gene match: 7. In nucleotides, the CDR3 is TGTGCCAGCAGTGAATCTCGGGCTAGCGGGGTCTACGAGCAGTACTTC. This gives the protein CASSESRASGVYEQYF.

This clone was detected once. The CDR3 nucleotides are TGTGCCATCAGTGAGCCGACAGGGGCCACTGAAGCTTTCTTT. Its protein product is CAISEPTGATEAFF. This sequence joins TRBV10-3 and TRBJ1-1, with TRBD1 matching over 8 bases. CDR1 ENHRY and CDR2 SYGVKD come from the germline V gene. V gave up 2 bases and J gave up 4 bases; unmatched junction bases: 3. This CDR3 has 14 amino acids.

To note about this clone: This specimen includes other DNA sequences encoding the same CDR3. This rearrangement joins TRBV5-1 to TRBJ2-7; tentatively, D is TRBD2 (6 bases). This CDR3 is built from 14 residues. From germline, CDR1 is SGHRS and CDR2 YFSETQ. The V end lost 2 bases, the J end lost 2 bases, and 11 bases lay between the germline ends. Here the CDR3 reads CASSFRLGAYEQYF. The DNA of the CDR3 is TGCGCCAGCAGCTTCAGACTAGGGGCCTACGAGCAGTACTTC.

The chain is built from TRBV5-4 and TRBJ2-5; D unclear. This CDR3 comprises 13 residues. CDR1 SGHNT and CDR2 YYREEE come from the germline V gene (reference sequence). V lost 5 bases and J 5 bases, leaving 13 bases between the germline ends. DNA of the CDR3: TGTGCCAGCAGGCAGGACGGCCAGGAGACCCAGTACTTC. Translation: CASRQDGQETQYF.

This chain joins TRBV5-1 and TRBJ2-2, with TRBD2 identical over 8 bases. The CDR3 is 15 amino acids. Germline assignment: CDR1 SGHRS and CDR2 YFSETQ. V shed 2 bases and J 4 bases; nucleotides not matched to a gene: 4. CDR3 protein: CASSLLAEPTGELFF. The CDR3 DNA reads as TGCGCCAGCAGCTTACTAGCGGAGCCCACCGGGGAGCTGTTTTTT.

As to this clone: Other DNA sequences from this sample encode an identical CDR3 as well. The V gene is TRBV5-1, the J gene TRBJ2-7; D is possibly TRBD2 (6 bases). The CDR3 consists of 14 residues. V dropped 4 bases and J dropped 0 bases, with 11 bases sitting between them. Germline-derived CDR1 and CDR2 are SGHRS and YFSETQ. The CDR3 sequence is CASSRDGSSYEQYF. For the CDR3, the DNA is TGCGCCAGCAGCCGGGACGGGAGCTCCTACGAGCAGTACTTC.